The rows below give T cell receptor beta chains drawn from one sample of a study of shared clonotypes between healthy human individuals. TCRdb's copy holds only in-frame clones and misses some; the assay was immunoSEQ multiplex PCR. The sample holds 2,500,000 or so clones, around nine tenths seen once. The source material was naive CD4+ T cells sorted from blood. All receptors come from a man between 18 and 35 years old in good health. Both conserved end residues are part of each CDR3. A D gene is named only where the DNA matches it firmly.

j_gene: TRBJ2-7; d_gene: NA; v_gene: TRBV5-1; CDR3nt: TGCGCCAGCAGCTTGGGTGGGTTGGGCGAGCAGTACTTC; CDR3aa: CASSLGGLGEQYF
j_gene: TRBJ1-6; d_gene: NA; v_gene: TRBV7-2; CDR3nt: TGTGCCAGCAGCTTAGCAGAAAATCTATCACCCCTCCACTTT; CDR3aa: CASSLAENLSPLHF
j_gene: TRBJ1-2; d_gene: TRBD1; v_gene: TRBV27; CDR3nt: TGTGCCAGCAGGGGGACAGGGGAGGACGGCTACACCTTC; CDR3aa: CASRGTGEDGYTF
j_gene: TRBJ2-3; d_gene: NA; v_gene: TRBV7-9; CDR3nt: TGTGCCAGCAGCTTAGACGCTGCGGCATCAGGGGATACGCAGTATTTT; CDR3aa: CASSLDAAASGDTQYF
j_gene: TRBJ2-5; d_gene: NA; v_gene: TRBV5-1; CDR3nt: TGCGCCAGCAGCTTCCCCGGCGAGACCCAGTACTTC; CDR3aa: CASSFPGETQYF
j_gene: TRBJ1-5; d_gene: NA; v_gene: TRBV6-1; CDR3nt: TGTGCCAGCAGTGACTCAACAGGGTTCAATCAGCCCCAGCATTTT; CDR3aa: CASSDSTGFNQPQHF
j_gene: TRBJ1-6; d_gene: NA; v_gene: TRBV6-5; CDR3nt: TGTGCCAGCAGTTACTCTCGACGCTCGAATTCACCCCTCCACTTT; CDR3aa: CASSYSRRSNSPLHF
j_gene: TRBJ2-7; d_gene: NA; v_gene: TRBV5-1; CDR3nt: TGCGCCAGCAGCTTGGCGGCCAGTTCCTACGAGCAGTACTTC; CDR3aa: CASSLAASSYEQYF
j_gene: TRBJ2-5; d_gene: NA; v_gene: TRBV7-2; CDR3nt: TGTGCCAGCAGCCGACAGTCTGGGGTTGAGGAGACCCAGTACTTC; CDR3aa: CASSRQSGVEETQYF
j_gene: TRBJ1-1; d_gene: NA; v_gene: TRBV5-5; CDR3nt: TGTGCCAGCAGCCCGACATGGGCTGAAGCTTTCTTT; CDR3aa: CASSPTWAEAFF
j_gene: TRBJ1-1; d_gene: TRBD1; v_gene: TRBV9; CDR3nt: TGTGCCAGCAGCGTTAGGGACAGACTTAACACTGAGGCTTTCTTT; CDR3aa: CASSVRDRLNTEAFF
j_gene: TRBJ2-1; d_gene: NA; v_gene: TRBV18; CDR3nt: TGTGCCAGCTCACCACCAGCACGGGCTGAGACCTACAATGAGCAGTTCTTC; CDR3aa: CASSPPARAETYNEQFF
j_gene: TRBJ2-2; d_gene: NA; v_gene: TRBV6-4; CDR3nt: TGTGCCAGCAGACCGGGAGCTACCGGGGAGCTGTTTTTT; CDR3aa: CASRPGATGELFF
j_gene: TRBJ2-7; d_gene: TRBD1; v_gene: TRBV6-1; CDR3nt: TGTGCCAGCAGTGAATTGTTATGGGACAGGGAAGACGAGCAGTACTTC; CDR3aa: CASSELLWDREDEQYF
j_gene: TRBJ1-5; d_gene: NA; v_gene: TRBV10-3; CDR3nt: TGTGCCATCAGTGGGCGTGTTAATCAGCCCCAGCATTTT; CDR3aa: CAISGRVNQPQHF
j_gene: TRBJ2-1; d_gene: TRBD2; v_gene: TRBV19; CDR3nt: TGTGCCAGTAAGGCGGGAGGGCCAATGTACAATGAGCAGTTCTTC; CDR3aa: CASKAGGPMYNEQFF
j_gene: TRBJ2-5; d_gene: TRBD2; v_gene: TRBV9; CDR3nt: TGTGCCAGCAGCGTAGGAGGGAGGGCCCACGAGACCCAGTACTTC; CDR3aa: CASSVGGRAHETQYF
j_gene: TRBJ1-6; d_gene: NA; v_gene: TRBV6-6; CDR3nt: TGTGCCAGCAGAGAAACAGGGAGCTCCTATAATTCACCCCTCCACTTT; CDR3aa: CASRETGSSYNSPLHF